The clone carrying this T cell receptor beta chain was found many times. What it binds is not known. At one end the junction does not follow the germline gene, possibly because of a read error. The data originate from a study of T cells in Graves' hyperthyroidism and ophthalmopathy. This CDR3 has 14 residues. In germline, CDR1 is SQVTM, CDR2 ANQGSEA. Amplified TCR beta CDR3 regions derived from RNA transcripts. The TCR CDR3 first-round RT-PCR relied on the HTBI primer set. Using its own MiXCR run on the multiplex PCR reads, TCRdb lists one record per CDR3 protein. The sample carries about 540,000 distinct CDR3 sequences, about 45% recorded once. Overall study results and limits: A 13 V-J signature model discriminated ophthalmopathy versus stable hyperthyroidism. Blood also contained most expanded thyroid clonotypes above 0.001. Progression to ophthalmopathy was predicted a median of 6.5 months early.

Diagnostic decisions used clinical symptoms, serum thyroxine and TRAb, thyroid ultrasound and orbital computed tomography. This chain uses TRBV29-1 with TRBJ1-5; TRBD1 agrees at 7 bases. This TCR derives from a woman aged 18-29 years with Graves' hyperthyroidism. Source material: peripheral blood or thyroid tissue (not recorded which). As DNA, the CDR3 is TGCAGCGTTGCAGGGGACAGATCCAATCAGTCCCAGCATTTT. Amino acids: CSVAGDRSNQSQHF. Drawing the rest from reference TRBV29-1 and TRBJ1-5, the complete variable domain is SAVISQKPSRDICQRGTSLTIQCQVDSQVTMMFWYRQQPGQSLTLIATANQGSEATYESGFVIDKFPISRPNLTFSTLTVSNMSPEDSSIYLCSVAGDRSNQSQHFGDGTRLSIL.